This T cell receptor (beta chain) was sequenced in a study of T-cell memory formation after mild COVID-19. This clonotype came up a few times. The junction and the germline gene differ at one end; a read error may be behind it. MiXCR was run by TCRdb on the 5' RACE reads, yielding one entry per CDR3 protein. Of around 150,000 distinct CDR3 sequences detected, 14% appear once; the ten largest clones hold over 12%. The CDR3 consists of 12 residues. Germline values: CDR1 MGHRA, CDR2 YSYEKL. The V gene is TRBV4-1, the J gene TRBJ2-3, with 10 bases lining up with TRBD2. The specimen was PBMCs or a T cell subset sorted from them (not recorded which). This TCR came from an adult woman who had mild COVID-19 (a few samples of this study predate the infection). Cell type and time point are not known. The CDR3 here is CASSGELAGLTF. DNA of the CDR3: TGCGCCAGCAGCGGGGAACTAGCGGGGCTGACTTTT.